A selection of T cell receptor beta chains follows, all from one sample in a study of blood T cell repertoires in COVID-19. Libraries were prepared by immunoSEQ multiplex PCR; TCRdb keeps only in-frame clonotypes and omits some of them. The sample shows about 320,000 clones, around 83% of them seen only once. Sequenced: peripheral blood. The receptors originated from a woman aged 45-65 years with acute or convalescent COVID-19. Each CDR3 is given with its conserved first and last residue. Fields, in order: clone size, V gene, D gene, J gene, CDR3 DNA, CDR3 protein. D genes are given only for firm matches. Where a row states a size, it is once, few, many or the class of an expanded clone; other rows omit it.

NA	TRBV6-2/TRBV6-3	NA	TRBJ1-4	TGTGCCAGCAGTTACTCGAGGACAAGTTTTAATGAAAAACTGTTTTTT	CASSYSRTSFNEKLFF
NA	TRBV5-5	TRBD2	TRBJ2-2	TGTGCCAGCAGCCCCGTAGCGGGGGGCCCCAACACCGGGGAGCTGTTTTTT	CASSPVAGGPNTGELFF
NA	TRBV9	TRBD2	TRBJ2-2	TGTGCCAGCAGCCTGGGACTAGCGGGGGGTTCGAACACCGGGGAGCTGTTTTTT	CASSLGLAGGSNTGELFF
NA	TRBV12-3/TRBV12-4	NA	TRBJ1-4	TGTGCCAGCAGGAGGGGGGGAGATGAAAAACTGTTTTTT	CASRRGGDEKLFF
once	TRBV7-9	TRBD1	TRBJ1-2	TGTGCCAGCAGCATCCGGGACAGGGGAGGCTACACCTTC	CASSIRDRGGYTF
NA	TRBV10-1	NA	TRBJ1-1	TGCGCCAGCAGTGCAACTTCCGAGGGAGCTTTCTTT	CASSATSEGAFF
few	TRBV6-2/TRBV6-3	NA	TRBJ1-1	TGTGCCAGCAGCCTCGACAGGACCATGAACACTGAAGCTTTCTTT	CASSLDRTMNTEAFF
NA	TRBV7-8	NA	TRBJ2-3	TGTGCCAGCAGCTTTACCAGACTAGGGATTGGCCGTCCAGATACGCAGTATTTT	CASSFTRLGIGRPDTQYF
NA	TRBV7-2	TRBD1	TRBJ1-6	TGTGCCAGCAGCCCCACCCGACAGGGGGATTCACCCCTCCACTTT	CASSPTRQGDSPLHF
NA	TRBV4-1	TRBD1	TRBJ2-3	TGCGCCAGCAGCCGAGTCCAGGGGGCTCCCCATACGCAGTATTTT	CASSRVQGAPHTQYF
NA	TRBV14	NA	TRBJ2-1	TGTGCCAGCAGCCAAGACCTGGTCCGGGGTAATGAGCAGTTCTTC	CASSQDLVRGNEQFF
NA	TRBV5-1	NA	TRBJ2-3	TGCGCCAGCACCCAAGTGAGTACAGATACGCAGTATTTT	CASTQVSTDTQYF
NA	TRBV21-1	NA	TRBJ2-5	TGTGCCAGCAGCACAAAGACAGATCCAGAGACCCAGTACTTC	CASSTKTDPETQYF
NA	TRBV7-9	NA	TRBJ1-2	TGTGCCAGCAAGGTGGGGGGGTCTGGCTACACCTTC	CASKVGGSGYTF
NA	TRBV5-1	NA	TRBJ2-1	TGCGCCAGCAGCCCCGCTCCGGGGAGCTCCTACAATGAGCAGTTCTTC	CASSPAPGSSYNEQFF
NA	TRBV3-1/TRBV3-2	TRBD1	TRBJ1-2	TGTGCCAGCAGCCAAGACTTCCAGGGGGTGTATGGCTACACCTTC	CASSQDFQGVYGYTF
NA	TRBV7-2	NA	TRBJ1-4	TGTGCCAGCAGCTTCCACCGTACTACAGGGCAGTCTAATGAAAAACTGTTTTTT	CASSFHRTTGQSNEKLFF
NA	TRBV7-9	TRBD2	TRBJ2-1	TGTGCCAGCAGTCGCAGCGGGAGCTCCTACAATGAGCAGTTCTTC	CASSRSGSSYNEQFF
NA	TRBV14	NA	TRBJ1-5	TGTGCCAGCAGCCAAGATCGACGGGGGCCCCAGCATTTT	CASSQDRRGPQHF
NA	TRBV6-5	TRBD1	TRBJ1-4	TGTGCCAGCAGCCTTCTGACAGGGCGGGAAAAACTGTTTTTT	CASSLLTGREKLFF
NA	TRBV2	TRBD2	TRBJ2-3	TGTGCCAGCAGTGGGACTAGCGGGGACACCACAGATACGCAGTATTTT	CASSGTSGDTTDTQYF
NA	TRBV5-1	NA	TRBJ1-1	TGCGCCAGCAGCTTGGCCAAGGGGGGGAGTACTGAAGCTTTCTTT	CASSLAKGGSTEAFF
NA	TRBV29-1	TRBD2	TRBJ2-1	TGCAGCGTTGAGAGGGGAGCGGGAGGGTACAATGAGCAGTTCTTC	CSVERGAGGYNEQFF
NA	TRBV23-1	TRBD1	TRBJ1-2	TGCGCCAGCAGTCAATCGACAGGGGTTGGGTATAGCTACACCTTC	CASSQSTGVGYSYTF
NA	TRBV10-3	TRBD1	TRBJ2-1	TGTGCCATCAGTACTGACAGGGTCTCCTACAATGAGCAGTTCTTC	CAISTDRVSYNEQFF
NA	TRBV5-8	NA	TRBJ2-6	TGTGCCAGCAGCCGACAGGCTCTAAGCTCTGGGGCCAACGTCCTGACTTTC	CASSRQALSSGANVLTF
NA	TRBV28	NA	TRBJ1-5	TGTGCCAGCAGTTTAATGAGAGGAAATCAGCCCCAGCATTTT	CASSLMRGNQPQHF
NA	TRBV27	NA	TRBJ2-7	TGTGCCAGCAGTTCTGGGCCCATCTACGAGCAGTACTTC	CASSSGPIYEQYF
NA	TRBV29-1	NA	TRBJ2-2	TGCAGCGTTTCGGGAGACACCGGGGAGCTGTTTTTT	CSVSGDTGELFF
NA	TRBV19	TRBD1	TRBJ1-2	TGTGCCAGTAGTAACCCGGGACAGGTGATGGGCTACACCTTC	CASSNPGQVMGYTF
NA	TRBV3-1/TRBV3-2	TRBD2	TRBJ2-5	TGTGCCAGCAGCCCCAGCCTAGCGGGAGTCCAAGAGACCCAGTACTTC	CASSPSLAGVQETQYF
NA	TRBV10-3	TRBD1	TRBJ1-2	TGTGCCTCACGTAGACAGGGGGAGTCTAACTATGGCTACACCTTC	CASRRQGESNYGYTF
NA	TRBV15	TRBD1	TRBJ1-3	TGTGCCACCAGCAAACAGGGGGCTGGAAACACCATATATTTT	CATSKQGAGNTIYF
once	TRBV6-5	NA	TRBJ1-1	TGTGCCAGCAGTCGACTGGTGGTGTCTGAAGCTTTCTTT	CASSRLVVSEAFF
NA	TRBV7-2	NA	TRBJ2-7	TGTGCCAGCAGCTCCACCATTAGCGGAAGTCCCTACGAGCAGTACTTC	CASSSTISGSPYEQYF
NA	TRBV18	NA	TRBJ2-1	TGTGCCAGCTCACCACTTCCCAGGGGATATGAGCAGTTCTTC	CASSPLPRGYEQFF
NA	TRBV19	TRBD2	TRBJ2-1	TGTGCCAGTAGTAGACAACTAGCGGGAGGGTACAATGAGCAGTTCTTC	CASSRQLAGGYNEQFF
NA	TRBV4-2	NA	TRBJ1-2	TGTGCCAGCAGCCAAGAAGGACGACAGATGTCGTATGGCTACACCTTC	CASSQEGRQMSYGYTF
NA	TRBV11-2	TRBD1	TRBJ1-3	TGTGCCAGCAGCCCGTGGGACAGGGTGAGCGGAAACACCATATATTTT	CASSPWDRVSGNTIYF
NA	TRBV29-1	TRBD2	TRBJ2-1	TGCAGCGTTGACGGCGGGGGGTACTACAATGAGCAGTTCTTC	CSVDGGGYYNEQFF
NA	TRBV7-2	NA	TRBJ1-1	TGTGCCAGCACCTCCGGGACATTACACACTGAAGCTTTCTTT	CASTSGTLHTEAFF
NA	TRBV12-3/TRBV12-4	TRBD1	TRBJ1-1	TGTGCCAGCAGCCACACAGGGGGCTCTGAAGCTTTCTTT	CASSHTGGSEAFF
once	TRBV19	TRBD1	TRBJ1-5	TGTGCCAGTAGTATAGATAGGACAGGGGGCAATCAGCCCCAGCATTTT	CASSIDRTGGNQPQHF
NA	TRBV15	NA	TRBJ2-6	TGTGCCACCAGCAGGACAGACTCTGGGGCCAACGTCCTGACTTTC	CATSRTDSGANVLTF
NA	TRBV30	NA	TRBJ1-6	TGTGCCATTACCGACAGGCCGGCAATTACCCTCCACTTT	CAITDRPAITLHF
NA	TRBV5-1	NA	TRBJ2-1	TGCGCCAGCAGCGTCCGCAGGGGGGCGAGCGATGAGCAGTTCTTC	CASSVRRGASDEQFF
NA	TRBV18	TRBD1	TRBJ1-2	TGTGCCAGCTCACCTGACAGGGACTATGGCTACACCTTC	CASSPDRDYGYTF
NA	TRBV5-6	NA	TRBJ2-7	TGTGCCAGCAGCTTGGCTAGCGTCCCCTCCTACGAGCAGTACTTC	CASSLASVPSYEQYF
NA	TRBV7-2	TRBD2	TRBJ2-2	TGTGCCAGCAGCCCCGGACTAGCGGGGGGCTCGAACACCGGGGAGCTGTTTTTT	CASSPGLAGGSNTGELFF
NA	TRBV24-1	NA	TRBJ1-2	TGTGCCACCAGTGCGACAGCTCCTAACTATGGCTACACCTTC	CATSATAPNYGYTF
NA	TRBV2	TRBD1	TRBJ2-7	TGTGCCAGCAGAAAGGGACAGGGGTCTTACGAGCAGTACTTC	CASRKGQGSYEQYF
NA	TRBV18	NA	TRBJ1-5	TGTGCCAGCTCACGGAAAGGAGGTAGCAATCAGCCCCAGCATTTT	CASSRKGGSNQPQHF
NA	TRBV29-1	NA	TRBJ2-1	TGCAGCGTCCGGACGGGCGGGAATGAGCAGTTCTTC	CSVRTGGNEQFF
once	TRBV27	TRBD2	TRBJ2-5	TGTGCCAGCAGTTTGGGACTAGCGTTGGAGACCCAGTACTTC	CASSLGLALETQYF
NA	TRBV6-5	NA	TRBJ1-1	TGTGCCAGCAGTTACCGGCCACAGGGGAACACTGAAGCTTTCTTT	CASSYRPQGNTEAFF
once	TRBV6-5	NA	TRBJ1-6	TGTGCCAGCAGGCGTGGGAGAGGTTCACCCCTCCACTTT	CASRRGRGSPLHF
NA	TRBV20-1	NA	TRBJ2-7	TGCAGTGCTAGACAGGGCTTCGAGCAGTACTTC	CSARQGFEQYF
NA	TRBV3-1/TRBV3-2	TRBD1	TRBJ1-2	TGTGCCAGCAGCCAGGATACAGGGGTCTATGGCTACACCTTC	CASSQDTGVYGYTF
NA	TRBV18	NA	TRBJ1-2	TGTGCCAGTACTGAGGGAATTCTCTATGGCTACACCTTC	CASTEGILYGYTF
once	TRBV6-2/TRBV6-3	TRBD2	TRBJ2-1	TGTGCCAGCAGCTCGACTAGCGGGGGGTCCAATGAGCAGTTCTTC	CASSSTSGGSNEQFF